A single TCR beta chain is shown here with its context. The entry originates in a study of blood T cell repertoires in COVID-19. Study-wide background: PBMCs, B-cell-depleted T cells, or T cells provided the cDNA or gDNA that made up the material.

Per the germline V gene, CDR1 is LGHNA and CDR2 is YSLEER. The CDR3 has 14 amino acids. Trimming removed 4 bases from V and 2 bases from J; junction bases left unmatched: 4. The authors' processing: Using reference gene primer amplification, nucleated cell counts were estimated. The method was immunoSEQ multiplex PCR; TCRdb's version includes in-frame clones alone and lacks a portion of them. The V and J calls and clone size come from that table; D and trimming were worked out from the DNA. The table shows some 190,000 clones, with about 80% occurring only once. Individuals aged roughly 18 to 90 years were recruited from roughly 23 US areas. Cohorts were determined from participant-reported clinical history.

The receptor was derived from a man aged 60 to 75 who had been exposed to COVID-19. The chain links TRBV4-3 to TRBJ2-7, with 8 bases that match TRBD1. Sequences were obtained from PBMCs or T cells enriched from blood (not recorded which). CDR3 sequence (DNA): TGCGCCAGCAGCCCCAGGACAGGGACCTACGAGCAGTACTTC. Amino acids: CASSPRTGTYEQYF.